Listed here are 5 T cell receptor beta chains from one sample, sequenced in a study of monozygotic twins with cystic fibrosis. Sequencing used immunoSEQ multiplex PCR; TCRdb keeps in-frame clones, though not all of them. Among 20,000 or so clones listed, about 86% were seen once. Sample: blood. Receptor source: a woman younger than 45 with cystic fibrosis.

This clone occurred once. The J gene is TRBJ2-7, the V gene TRBV4-1; 8 bases match TRBD2. Germline values: CDR1 MGHRA, CDR2 YSYEKL. Trimming at V came to 1 base and at J to 2 bases, leaving 4 bases not matched to a gene. This CDR3 is 15 amino acids long. CDR3 in amino acids: CASSQAGSGAYEQYF. CDR3 coding DNA: TGCGCCAGCAGCCAAGCTGGTAGCGGGGCCTACGAGCAGTACTTC.

The V gene is TRBV6-5, the J gene TRBJ2-7; 11 nucleotides align to TRBD1. V gave up 6 bases and J gave up 4 bases; unmatched junction bases: 5. This CDR3 comprises 14 residues. CDR1 MNHEY and CDR2 SVGAGI come from the germline V gene. CDR3 coding DNA: TGTGCCAGCAGCCCTGGACAGGGGGCTTACGAGCAGTACTTC. Translation: CASSPGQGAYEQYF.

The chain employs TRBV30 and TRBJ1-1; tentatively, D is TRBD1 (5 bases). The V gene lost 0 bases and the J gene lost 4 bases, with 15 bases spanning the gap. This CDR3 contains 15 residues. Germline CDR1 and CDR2: GTSNPN and SVGIG (reference sequence). The chain's CDR3 is CAWSVLGGGRTEAFF. In DNA, the CDR3 is TGTGCCTGGAGTGTTTTGGGGGGAGGACGCACTGAAGCTTTCTTT.

The chain employs TRBV10-2 and TRBJ1-6, with D hard to call. Germline CDR1 WSHSY, CDR2 SAAADI. With 5 bases removed from V and 5 bases from J, the gap between germline ends came to 16 bases. This CDR3 contains 16 residues. Here the CDR3 reads CASSPGPAGNNSPLHF. In nucleotides, the CDR3 is TGCGCCAGCAGTCCCGGGCCCGCGGGGAATAATTCACCCCTCCACTTT.

This chain uses TRBV19 with TRBJ1-2, with D possibly being TRBD1 (5 bases). Between the trimmed V and J ends, which lost 7 bases and 8 bases, there was a span of 23 bases. CDR3 size: 15 residues. Germline V gene data show CDR1 as LNHDA and CDR2 as SQIVND (reference sequence). DNA of the CDR3: TGTGCCAGTATAGACAGCAGTAAGAGCTTCGGGGGCTACACCTTC. This gives the protein CASIDSSKSFGGYTF.